The 31 T cell receptor beta chains given below trace back to one sample, sequenced in a study of PD-1 blockade in mismatch repair-deficient tumors. Clones were read by immunoSEQ multiplex PCR, and TCRdb kept only the in-frame ones, dropping some. The table records roughly 37,000 clones, roughly 88% of them present only once. Material: PBMCs, obtained 38 to 40 weeks after starting pembrolizumab. Receptor source: an adult with mismatch repair-deficient cancer.

This sequence joins TRBV6-1 and TRBJ2-5, with 9 bases matching TRBD2. CDR1 MNHNS and CDR2 SASEGT come from the germline V gene. This CDR3 spans 15 amino acids. V shed 2 bases, J shed 5 bases, and the junction held 6 bases outside the gene matches. In DNA form, the CDR3 reads TGTGCCAGCAGTGAAACTGCGGGAGGGCCCGAGACCCAGTACTTC. This translates into CASSETAGGPETQYF.

This clone has more than one count but fewer than ten. This chain connects TRBV4-1 to TRBJ2-7; 9 nucleotides line up with TRBD1. The CDR3 contains 14 residues. The J segment lost 4 bases and the V segment lost 5 bases, leaving 6 bases of the junction unmatched. Germline V lookup: CDR1 MGHRA, CDR2 YSYEKL. The CDR3 sequence: CASSFGQGTYEQYF. The DNA for the CDR3 is TGCGCCAGCAGCTTCGGACAGGGGACGTACGAGCAGTACTTC.

This clone showed up just a few times. The chain recombines TRBV5-1 with TRBJ2-7, with a possible D match to TRBD1 (5 bases). Trimming removed 0 bases at V and 4 bases at J, with 11 bases between. The length of the CDR3 is 14 residues. CDR1 SGHRS and CDR2 YFSETQ come from the germline V gene. The CDR3 DNA sequence: TGCGCCAGCAGCTTGGCCGCAGGGTTATACGAGCAGTACTTC. Translated: CASSLAAGLYEQYF.

This clone was seen only once. The chain links TRBV19 to TRBJ1-4; possible D gene TRBD1, 5 bases. The length of the CDR3 is 16 residues. Germline assignment: CDR1 LNHDA and CDR2 SQIVND (reference sequence). The ends were cut back, 5 bases at V and 8 bases at J, with 21 bases in the middle. The CDR3 sequence: CASSERTPFREEKLFF. DNA for the CDR3: TGTGCCAGTAGTGAACGGACCCCGTTCAGGGAAGAAAAACTGTTTTTT. The full variable domain, in which reference TRBV19 and TRBJ1-4 provide the parts outside the CDR3, is DGGITQSPKYLFRKEGQNVTLSCEQNLNHDAMYWYRQDPGQGLRLIYYSQIVNDFQKGDIAEGYSVSREKKESFPLTVTSAQKNPTAFYLCASSERTPFREEKLFFGSGTQLSVL.

V gene TRBV5-1 combines with J gene TRBJ1-1, with D uncertain. The V end was cut by 0 bases, the J end by 1 base, with 7 bases between. Looked up from germline, CDR1 is SGHRS and CDR2 is YFSETQ. The CDR3 has 14 amino acids. The CDR3 bases are TGCGCCAGCAGCTTGGACAGACCGAACACTGAAGCTTTCTTT. Its protein is CASSLDRPNTEAFF.

The J gene is TRBJ1-6, the V gene TRBV5-1, with a weak D call TRBD1 (5 bases). Germline lookup yields CDR1 SGHRS and CDR2 YFSETQ. Trimming took off 3 bases at V and 9 bases at J, with 13 bases between the two ends. The CDR3 runs 14 residues. Here the CDR3 DNA reads TGCGCCAGCAGCTCCGGGGGTAGTGGTTCACCCCTCCACTTT. Translation: CASSSGGSGSPLHF.

The chain carries TRBV7-3 and TRBJ2-5, with D tentatively TRBD2 (7 bases). The germline V and J ends were trimmed by 5 bases and 6 bases, with 16 bases remaining between them. The germline V gene encodes CDR1 SGHTA and CDR2 FQGTGA. The CDR3 spans 14 residues. The CDR3 DNA sequence: TGTGCCAGCAGCCCTGGGGGGGGCGTGCAGACCCAGTACTTC. This sequence encodes CASSPGGGVQTQYF. Complete variable domain (other parts from reference TRBV7-3 and TRBJ2-5): GAGVSQTPSNKVTEKGKYVELRCDPISGHTALYWYRQSLGQGPEFLIYFQGTGAADDSGLPNDRFFAVRPEGSVSTLKIQRTERGDSAVYLCASSPGGGVQTQYFGPGTRLLVL.

V usage is TRBV28 and J usage is TRBJ2-7, with D possibly being TRBD1 (6 bases). The CDR3 extends over 12 amino acids. Germline CDR1 and CDR2: MDHEN and SYDVKM. V lost 2 bases and J 4 bases, leaving 6 bases between the germline ends. CDR3 in DNA: TGTGCCAGCAGTTTAAGGGGGTACGAGCAGTACTTC. This encodes CASSLRGYEQYF.

The chain links TRBV30 to TRBJ1-5, with 10 bases lining up with TRBD1. The CDR3 runs 15 residues. Germline loops: CDR1 GTSNPN, CDR2 SVGIG (reference sequence). V lost 4 bases and J lost 6; bases outside the gene matches: 9. The CDR3: CAWIRDRGEGQPQHF. In DNA form, the CDR3 reads TGTGCCTGGATCCGGGACAGGGGAGAAGGTCAGCCCCAGCATTTT.

This clone turned up a few times. Additional DNA sequences in this sample encode the identical CDR3. The rearrangement links TRBV29-1 to TRBJ1-1; TRBD1 matches 7 bases. CDR3 length: 13 amino acids. Losses at the gene ends were 4 bases for V and 4 bases for J; bases not matched to a gene: 6. Germline V lookup: CDR1 SQVTM, CDR2 ANQGSEA. The CDR3 nucleotides read TGCAGCGTTGGCGGGACAGTTTTCACTGAAGCTTTCTTT. As protein: CSVGGTVFTEAFF. Full variable domain (rest looked up from reference TRBV29-1 and TRBJ1-1): SAVISQKPSRDICQRGTSLTIQCQVDSQVTMMFWYRQQPGQSLTLIATANQGSEATYESGFVIDKFPISRPNLTFSTLTVSNMSPEDSSIYLCSVGGTVFTEAFFGQGTRLTVV.

The chain carries TRBV11-3 and TRBJ2-1, with TRBD2 identical over 9 bases. The CDR3 is 18 amino acids. Trimming removed 5 bases from V and 1 base from J; junction bases left unmatched: 12. The germline gives CDR1 SGHNT, CDR2 YENEEA. The CDR3 loop reads CASSLWDPSGKSYNEQFF. The CDR3 DNA follows: TGTGCCAGCAGCCTATGGGACCCTAGCGGGAAATCCTACAATGAGCAGTTCTTC.

The genes are TRBV9 and TRBJ1-2, with TRBD1 matching 11 bases. The V segment lost 4 bases and the J segment 7 bases; nucleotides outside the gene matches: 12. Per the germline V gene, CDR1 is SGDLS and CDR2 is YYNGEE. This CDR3 comprises 16 residues. CDR3 residues: CASSPTRTGGVRGYTF. In DNA, the CDR3 is TGTGCCAGCAGCCCTACCCGGACAGGGGGCGTACGTGGCTACACCTTC.

This clone was seen more than once but under ten times. V is TRBV7-2 and J is TRBJ2-7, with D perhaps matching TRBD1 (6 bases). CDR1 is SGHTA, CDR2 FQGNSA, per germline. This CDR3 spans 15 amino acids. Trimming pared 5 bases from V and 1 base from J, leaving 15 bases between. CDR3: CASSRTRTESYEQYF. As DNA, the CDR3 is TGTGCCAGCAGCCGGACCCGGACAGAGTCCTACGAGCAGTACTTC. Together with reference TRBV7-2 and TRBJ2-7, the CDR3 gives the full variable domain: GAGVSQSPSNKVTEKGKDVELRCDPISGHTALYWYRQSLGQGLEFLIYFQGNSAPDKSGLPSDRFSAERTGGSVSTLTIQRTQQEDSAVYLCASSRTRTESYEQYFGPGTRLTVT.

The table lists this clone with a few counts. The V call is TRBV4-1, the J call TRBJ2-7; no clear D. The V gene lost 3 bases and the J gene lost 2 bases, with 14 bases spanning the gap. Germline-derived CDR1 and CDR2 are MGHRA and YSYEKL. The CDR3 is made up of 15 amino acids. Here the CDR3 DNA reads TGCGCCAGCAGCCAGTCGGCACAGTTTGCCTACGAGCAGTACTTC. It yields the protein CASSQSAQFAYEQYF.

The chain employs TRBV14 and TRBJ1-4, with a weak D call TRBD1 (6 bases). V lost 5 bases to trimming and J lost 3 bases, with 13 bases between them. Per the germline V gene, CDR1 is SGHDN and CDR2 is FVKESK. This CDR3 comprises 15 residues. CDR3 sequence (DNA): TGTGCCAGCAGCTTCCAGGGGCTTCCTAATGAAAAACTGTTTTTT. Protein sequence: CASSFQGLPNEKLFF.

The chain joins TRBV19 to TRBJ2-7; 7 positions match TRBD1. The CDR3 sequence is 14 residues long. J was trimmed by 2 bases and V by 4 bases; bases with no gene match: 5. Germline CDR1 is LNHDA and CDR2 is SQIVND (reference sequence). This CDR3 is CASSKGDSTYEQYF. For the CDR3, the DNA is TGTGCCAGTAGTAAGGGGGACAGCACCTACGAGCAGTACTTC.

The chain links TRBV4-1 to TRBJ2-7; 7 bases match TRBD1. The ends lost 6 bases at V and 2 bases at J; junction bases unmatched: 10. CDR1 MGHRA and CDR2 YSYEKL come from the germline V gene. The CDR3 covers 15 residues. This CDR3 reads CASRNKQGPTYEQYF. The CDR3 DNA sequence: TGCGCCAGCAGAAATAAACAGGGGCCCACCTACGAGCAGTACTTC.

This clone was recorded once. The J gene is TRBJ2-7, the V gene TRBV6-1; 13 positions agree with TRBD2. After removal of 11 bases from V and 7 bases from J, the junction contained 11 bases not matched to a gene. This CDR3 comprises 14 residues. Germline values: CDR1 MNHNS, CDR2 SASEGT. The CDR3 region is CAGHTSGRAGEQYF. DNA for the CDR3: TGTGCCGGTCACACTAGCGGGAGGGCCGGGGAGCAGTACTTC.

The chain joins TRBV5-1 to TRBJ2-7; D perhaps matches TRBD1 (6 bases). Trimming pared 6 bases from V and 2 bases from J, leaving 12 bases between. The CDR3 length is 13 residues. Germline V CDR1 and CDR2: SGHRS, YFSETQ. Here the CDR3 DNA reads TGCGCCAGCACCGGGCAGGGGACCTACGAGCAGTACTTC. It translates to CASTGQGTYEQYF.

The rearrangement joins TRBV21-1 to TRBJ2-5; the D call of TRBD2 is as the table states it, not checked on the DNA. TRBV21-1 is a listed pseudogene. The CDR3 has 15 residues. The CDR3 coding sequence is TGTGCCAGCAGCAAAACCGGGATAAATCGTGGGGCCCAGTACTTC. This gives the protein CASSKTGINRGAQYF.

V usage is TRBV5-1 and J usage is TRBJ2-3; D might be TRBD1 (6 bases). Trimming removed 4 bases from V and 0 bases from J, with 12 bases in between. The germline V gene encodes CDR1 SGHRS and CDR2 YFSETQ. The CDR3 length is 15 residues. The CDR3 region is CASSPLGASTDTQYF. The CDR3 coding sequence is TGCGCCAGCAGCCCCCTGGGGGCGAGCACAGATACGCAGTATTTT.

The chain recombines TRBV7-3 with TRBJ2-3; a weak D match, TRBD2 (6 bases). Trimming shortened V by 5 bases and J by 2 bases, and 14 bases separated the two germline ends. The CDR3 has 15 residues. CDR1 is SGHTA and CDR2 is FQGTGA in the germline V gene. CDR3 sequence (DNA): TGTGCCAGCAGCCCTCGAGGAGGGCTCACAGATACGCAGTATTTT. Amino acids: CASSPRGGLTDTQYF. Based on the CDR3 plus reference TRBV7-3 and TRBJ2-3, the full variable domain is GAGVSQTPSNKVTEKGKYVELRCDPISGHTALYWYRQSLGQGPEFLIYFQGTGAADDSGLPNDRFFAVRPEGSVSTLKIQRTERGDSAVYLCASSPRGGLTDTQYFGPGTRLTVL.

The genes are TRBV4-2 and TRBJ2-5; tentative D call: TRBD2 (5 bases). The ends were cut back, 0 bases at V and 1 base at J, with 12 bases in the middle. CDR3 length: 16 amino acids. From germline, CDR1 is LGHNA and CDR2 YNFKEQ. This CDR3 reads CASSQEPSGFQETQYF. The DNA for the CDR3 is TGTGCCAGCAGCCAAGAGCCAAGCGGATTCCAAGAGACCCAGTACTTC.

The CDR3: CASSPLGTSGRGDTQYF. As DNA, the CDR3 is TGTGCCAGCTCACCACTCGGAACTAGCGGGAGAGGGGATACGCAGTATTTT. This sequence joins TRBV18 and TRBJ2-3; TRBD2 matches at 11 bases. CDR1 and CDR2 (germline): KGHSH, LQKENI. The CDR3 consists of 17 residues. With V trimmed by 1 base and J by 6 bases, 9 bases remained unmatched.

The chain carries TRBV28 and TRBJ2-2, with TRBD1 as a possible D gene (5 bases). V was cut by 4 bases and J by 1 base, with 13 bases left in between. This CDR3 spans 16 amino acids. CDR1 and CDR2 from the germline V gene are MDHEN and SYDVKM. The CDR3 here is CASSSPGHLNTGELFF. CDR3 nucleotides: TGTGCCAGCAGTTCCCCTGGACACCTGAACACCGGGGAGCTGTTTTTT.

The genes are TRBV6-4 and TRBJ2-2, with TRBD1 identical over 8 bases. The CDR3 is 19 amino acids. Per germline, CDR1 MRHNA and CDR2 SNTAGT. Trimming cost V 0 bases and J 0 bases; bases outside gene matches: 9. This chain's CDR3 is CASSDSGRGPETNTGELFF. The CDR3 DNA reads as TGTGCCAGCAGTGACTCAGGCAGGGGGCCCGAAACGAACACCGGGGAGCTGTTTTTT.

The count of this clone is one. The chain joins TRBV7-2 to TRBJ2-1; 8 bases map to TRBD2. With V trimmed by 1 base and J by 8 bases, 16 bases remained unmatched. The CDR3 has 18 residues. From germline, CDR1 is SGHTA and CDR2 FQGNSA. CDR3 nucleotides: TGTGCCAGCAGCTTAGGACAACGAGCGGGAGTCCCGCACGATGAGCAGTTCTTC. Translated, it gives CASSLGQRAGVPHDEQFF.

The chain carries TRBV29-1 and TRBJ1-1, with 8 bases aligning to TRBD1. From germline, CDR1 is SQVTM and CDR2 ANQGSEA. The CDR3 sequence is 14 residues long. V dropped 7 bases and J dropped 2; count of bases not matched to a gene: 9. In nucleotides, the CDR3 is TGCAGCGCCTCAGGGGGCGTTGGCAACACTGAAGCTTTCTTT. Translated: CSASGGVGNTEAFF.

The CDR3 DNA reads TGTGCCAGCAGCTTAGCCCGCGGCGTACGGGACAGACAATACGAGCAGTACTTC. It yields the protein CASSLARGVRDRQYEQYF. This chain uses TRBV7-9 with TRBJ2-7; 7 nucleotides line up with TRBD1. V lost 0 bases and J lost 4; bases outside the gene matches: 15. The length of the CDR3 is 18 residues. CDR1 and CDR2 from the germline V gene are SEHNR and FQNEAQ (reference sequence).

The gene calls are TRBV5-1 and TRBJ2-1; D is ambiguous. CDR1 and CDR2 (germline): SGHRS, YFSETQ. V was shortened by 0 bases and J by 9 bases, with 7 bases between the two germline ends. The CDR3 is 12 amino acids. In DNA, the CDR3 is TGCGCCAGCAGCTTGGGGCAGCGTGAGCAGTTCTTC. This codes for CASSLGQREQFF.

The V gene is TRBV6-5, the J gene TRBJ2-1, with 9 bases matching TRBD2. Unmatched junction bases numbered 4, after V lost 5 bases and J lost 2 bases. CDR3 length: 15 residues. CDR1 and CDR2 (germline): MNHEY, SVGAGI. CDR3 residues: CASSLAGTAYNEQFF. CDR3 nucleotide sequence: TGTGCCAGCAGTCTAGCGGGAACGGCCTACAATGAGCAGTTCTTC.